The clone carrying this T cell receptor beta chain came up once. The antigen is undetermined. Trimming at V came to 6 bases and at J to 8 bases, leaving 9 bases not matched to a gene. In germline, CDR1 is ENHRY, CDR2 SYGVKD. The CDR3 length is 14 residues. A 5'RACE reaction primed in the constant segment made cDNA libraries of TCR alpha and TCR beta, and these carried sample barcodes and UMIs. A single record per CDR3 protein comes from TCRdb applying MiXCR to the 5' RACE reads. The data hold roughly 510,000 distinct CDR3 sequences, with roughly a sixth observed a single time. This sample was included in a study of T-cell memory formation after mild COVID-19. Across the study: Clusters were largely donor specific. Study findings and constraints: Contracting CD4+ clones were located mainly in CM and EM, and CD8+ clones in EMRA. Several responding clones turned up in pre-infection memory, indicating that cross-reactive memory may have taken part.

The source material was PBMCs or a T cell subset sorted from them (not recorded which). This sequence was found in an adult woman who had mild COVID-19 (a few samples of this study predate the infection). Cell type and time point are not known. This chain links TRBV10-3 with TRBJ1-3; 8 nucleotides align to TRBD1. This CDR3 reads CAISDSRGQDTIYF. Written as DNA, the CDR3 is TGTGCCATCAGCGATTCCAGGGGGCAGGACACCATATATTTT.